This T cell receptor beta chain was captured by sequencing in a study of tissue T cells after allogeneic stem cell transplantation. Sequencing was performed with immunoSEQ multiplex PCR; in TCRdb, only in-frame clones are kept and a portion is missing. Here the sample spans tens of thousands of clones, more than 60% being singletons. With regard to this clone: No antigen is known for it.

Study results and caveats: This small cohort was clinically heterogeneous, and sampling depth was a limitation. Which tissue TCRs were alloreactive or antigen-specific was not determined. Some clones might be persisting host cells.

CDR3 size: 13 residues. Between the trimmed V and J ends, which lost 2 bases and 11 bases, there was a span of 15 bases. Germline V CDR1 and CDR2: SGHTA, FQGTGA. This chain uses TRBV7-3 with TRBJ1-1, with a possible D match to TRBD1 (5 bases). This receptor was taken from a female donor over 55 with lung cancer. This specimen was tissue from the ileum, taken at autopsy. The CDR3: CASSLGRQGSAFF. CDR3 sequence (DNA): TGTGCCAGCAGCTTAGGCCGGCAGGGATCCGCTTTCTTT.